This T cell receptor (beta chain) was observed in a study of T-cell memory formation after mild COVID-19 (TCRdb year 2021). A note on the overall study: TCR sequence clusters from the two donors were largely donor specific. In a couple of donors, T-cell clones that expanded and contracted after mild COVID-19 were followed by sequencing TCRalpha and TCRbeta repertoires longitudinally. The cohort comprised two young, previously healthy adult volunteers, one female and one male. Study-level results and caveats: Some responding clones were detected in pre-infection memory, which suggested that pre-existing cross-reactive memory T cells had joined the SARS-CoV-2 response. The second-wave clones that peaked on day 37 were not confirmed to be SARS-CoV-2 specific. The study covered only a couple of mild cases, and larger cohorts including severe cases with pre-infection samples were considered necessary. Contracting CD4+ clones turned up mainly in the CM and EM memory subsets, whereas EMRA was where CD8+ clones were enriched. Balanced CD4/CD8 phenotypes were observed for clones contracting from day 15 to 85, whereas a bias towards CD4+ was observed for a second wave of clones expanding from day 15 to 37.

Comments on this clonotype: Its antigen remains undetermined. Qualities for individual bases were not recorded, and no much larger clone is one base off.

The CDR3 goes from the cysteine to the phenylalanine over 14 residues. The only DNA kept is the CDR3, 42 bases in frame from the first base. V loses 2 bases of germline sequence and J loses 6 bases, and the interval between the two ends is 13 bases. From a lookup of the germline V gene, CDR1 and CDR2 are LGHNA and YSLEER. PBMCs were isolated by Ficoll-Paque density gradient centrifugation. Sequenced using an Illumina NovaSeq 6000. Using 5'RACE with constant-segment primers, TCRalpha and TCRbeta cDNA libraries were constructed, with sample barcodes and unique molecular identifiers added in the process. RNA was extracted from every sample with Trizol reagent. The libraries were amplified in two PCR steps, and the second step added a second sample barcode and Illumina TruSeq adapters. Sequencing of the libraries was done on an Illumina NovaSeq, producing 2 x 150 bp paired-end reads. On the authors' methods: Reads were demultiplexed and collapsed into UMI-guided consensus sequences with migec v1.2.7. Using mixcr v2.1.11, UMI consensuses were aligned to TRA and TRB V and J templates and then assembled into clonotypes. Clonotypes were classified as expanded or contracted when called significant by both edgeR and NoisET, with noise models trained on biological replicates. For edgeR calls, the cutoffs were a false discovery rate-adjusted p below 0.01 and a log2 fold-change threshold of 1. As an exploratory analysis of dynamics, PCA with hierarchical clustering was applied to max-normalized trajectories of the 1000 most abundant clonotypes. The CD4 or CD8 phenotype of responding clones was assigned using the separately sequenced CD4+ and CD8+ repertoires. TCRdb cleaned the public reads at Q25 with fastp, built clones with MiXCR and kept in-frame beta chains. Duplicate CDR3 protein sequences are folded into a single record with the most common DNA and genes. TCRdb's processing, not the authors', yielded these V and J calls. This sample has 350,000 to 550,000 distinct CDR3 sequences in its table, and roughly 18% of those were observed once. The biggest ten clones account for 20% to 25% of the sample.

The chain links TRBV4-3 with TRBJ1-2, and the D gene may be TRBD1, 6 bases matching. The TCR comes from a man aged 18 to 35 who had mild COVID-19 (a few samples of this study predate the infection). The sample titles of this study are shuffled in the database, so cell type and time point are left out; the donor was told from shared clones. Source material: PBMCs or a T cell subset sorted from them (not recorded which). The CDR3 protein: CASSQIRGADGYTF. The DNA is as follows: TGCGCCAGCAGCCAAATCAGGGGAGCGGATGGCTACACCTTC.